This T cell receptor (beta chain) comes out of a study of blood T cells in healthy people across ages. Study-level points and caveats: More naive CD4+ cells and higher diversity were found in long-lived than in aged donors.

A sample-barcoded 5' primer and a J-beta primer mix were used in a second PCR of about 7 to 12 cycles. One entry per CDR3 protein, called by TCRdb with MiXCR from the 5' RACE reads. Found here are hundreds of thousands of distinct CDR3 sequences, roughly 26% of them singletons; the top ten hold around 15%. Trimming took off 4 bases at V and 0 bases at J, with 15 bases between the two ends. CDR1 is SGHRS and CDR2 is YFSETQ in the germline V gene. CDR3 length: 16 amino acids. This clonotype was seen ten or more times. Its antigen is unknown. The source material was blood. The V gene is TRBV5-1, the J gene TRBJ2-3; D uncertain. This receptor was obtained from an elderly woman in good health. CDR3 coding DNA: TGCGCCAGCAGCCCGGACGGGTCAGTTAGCACAGATACGCAGTATTTT. Its translation: CASSPDGSVSTDTQYF.